Sequencing of this TCR beta chain was carried out in a study of blood T cell repertoires in COVID-19. Study context: From the United States, Italy and Spain came samples of acute and convalescent COVID-19. The analysed material was cDNA or gDNA that came from T cells, B-cell-depleted T cells, or PBMCs.

Trimming took 7 bases from V and 2 from J, leaving 23 bases between them. The CDR3 sequence is 17 residues long. Looked up from germline, CDR1 is LGHDT and CDR2 is YNNKEL (reference sequence). Per the study methods: Estimated nucleated cell counts came from reference gene primer amplification. Data came from immunoSEQ multiplex PCR; TCRdb stores just in-frame clones and leaves some out. The DNA gave D and trimming, while V, J and clone size come from that table. The sample records roughly 280,000 clones, roughly 80% being singletons. The sample was peripheral blood. The chain carries TRBV3-1 (or the pseudogene TRBV3-2) and TRBJ2-5; D may be TRBD1 (6 bases). This TCR derives from a man aged 55 to 70 who had recovered from COVID-19. The CDR3 sequence: CASTSTGLEAIQETQYF. The CDR3 DNA reads as TGTGCCAGCACATCGACAGGACTTGAAGCGATTCAAGAGACCCAGTACTTC.